The 12 T cell receptor beta chains given below trace back to one sample, sequenced in a study of graft-versus-host responses after intestinal transplantation (dated by TCRdb to the early 2020s). According to the study, the label for this sample's time point signals: cells obtained before transplantation from donor or recipient. The method behind the library was the immunoSEQ multiplex PCR assay. TCRdb obtained this table from immuneACCESS and retained in-frame rearrangements with V and J assigned. These tables miss some clones; where compared with another copy, unresolved V genes account for less than half of the shortfall, and the remainder is unexplained. This sample comprises more than 85,000 clones, approximately 94% of them detected only once. The ten largest clones capture more than 1.5% of the sample. No antigen has been assigned to these receptors. The sample here was unstimulated CD8+ T cells sorted from spleen or lymph node cells, taken before intestinal transplant. All receptors derive from a human donor who received an intestinal transplant.

This clone has only one observation. The chain is built from TRBV7-9 and TRBJ1-6; D perhaps matches TRBD1 (5 bases). V was shortened by 6 bases and J by 4 bases, with 13 bases between the two germline ends. CDR3 size: 15 residues. Germline V gives CDR1 SEHNR, CDR2 FQNEAQ (reference sequence). The CDR3 DNA follows: TGTGCCAGCAGAGCCGGACACGCTTATAATTCACCCCTCCACTTT. This encodes CASRAGHAYNSPLHF.

The V and J genes are TRBV9 and TRBJ2-7; TRBD1 aligns across 9 bases. This CDR3 comprises 15 residues. Per the germline V gene, CDR1 is SGDLS and CDR2 is YYNGEE. The V and J ends lost 3 bases and 0 bases, in that order; junction bases with no gene match: 4. The CDR3 DNA sequence: TGTGCCAGCAGCGCGGGACAGGGACTCTCCTACGAGCAGTACTTC. Translation gives CASSAGQGLSYEQYF.

The chain links TRBV5-5 to TRBJ2-1, with 11 bases aligning to TRBD1. Germline loops: CDR1 SGHKS, CDR2 YYEKEE (reference sequence). V gave up 4 bases and J gave up 9 bases; unmatched junction bases: 6. CDR3 size: 14 residues. The CDR3 sequence is CASSRDRGWSEQFF. The CDR3 DNA sequence: TGTGCCAGCAGCCGGGACAGGGGGTGGAGTGAGCAGTTCTTC. Supplemented by reference TRBV5-5 and TRBJ2-1, the full variable domain reads DAGVTQSPTHLIKTRGQQVTLRCSPISGHKSVSWYQQVLGQGPQFIFQYYEKEERGRGNFPDRFSARQFPNYSSELNVNALLLGDSALYLCASSRDRGWSEQFFGPGTRLTVL.

The chain recombines TRBV15 with TRBJ1-1; tentatively, D is TRBD1 (6 bases). The CDR3 extends over 17 amino acids. The germline CDR1 and CDR2 sequences are LNHNV and YYDKDF (reference sequence). V was trimmed by 5 bases and J by 0 bases, leaving 19 bases between them. The CDR3, as DNA: TGTGCCACCAGCGAGGGGGGGGGACCCTTTATGAACACTGAAGCTTTCTTT. Translating gives CATSEGGGPFMNTEAFF.

This chain uses TRBV19 with TRBJ1-1; D not certain. Per germline, CDR1 LNHDA and CDR2 SQIVND (reference sequence). CDR3 length: 14 amino acids. V lost 5 bases to trimming and J lost 0 bases, with 10 bases between them. In nucleotides, the CDR3 is TGTGCCAGTAGTTTTGGGCCCATGAACACTGAAGCTTTCTTT. Its protein product is CASSFGPMNTEAFF.

The V call is TRBV7-2, the J call TRBJ2-1; TRBD2 matches 8 bases. Germline CDR1 is SGHTA and CDR2 is FQGNSA. This CDR3 is built from 16 residues. J gave up 0 bases and V 4 bases, and 5 bases lay outside the gene matches. The DNA of the CDR3 is TGTGCCAGCAGCTCCCTCAGCGGGGGCTCCTACAATGAGCAGTTCTTC. Its protein is CASSSLSGGSYNEQFF. The whole variable domain, remainder taken from reference TRBV7-2 and TRBJ2-1, is GAGVSQSPSNKVTEKGKDVELRCDPISGHTALYWYRQSLGQGLEFLIYFQGNSAPDKSGLPSDRFSAERTGGSVSTLTIQRTQQEDSAVYLCASSSLSGGSYNEQFFGPGTRLTVL.

The V and J genes are TRBV4-1 and TRBJ2-1; a weak D match, TRBD2 (6 bases). Germline V lookup: CDR1 MGHRA, CDR2 YSYEKL. V lost 0 bases to trimming and J lost 1 base, with 10 bases between them. This CDR3 is built from 16 residues. CDR3 sequence reads: CASSQEGTSSYNEQFF. CDR3 coding DNA: TGCGCCAGCAGCCAAGAAGGGACTTCTTCCTACAATGAGCAGTTCTTC.

This chain joins TRBV4-3 and TRBJ2-6, with 7 nucleotides matching TRBD2. The CDR3 length is 18 residues. The germline gives CDR1 LGHNA, CDR2 YSLEER. V shed 0 bases, J shed 0 bases, and the junction held 5 bases outside the gene matches. CDR3: CASSQELAAISGANVLTF. In DNA form, the CDR3 reads TGCGCCAGCAGCCAAGAGCTAGCGGCCATCTCTGGGGCCAACGTCCTGACTTTC.

As DNA, the CDR3 is TGTGCCAGCAGTGTCCAGGGGGCTGCGGAAGCTTTCTTT. It encodes CASSVQGAAEAFF. The chain employs TRBV27 and TRBJ1-1, with 8 positions matching TRBD1. V gave up 5 bases and J gave up 8 bases; unmatched junction bases: 7. This CDR3 is built from 13 residues. The germline V gene encodes CDR1 MNHEY and CDR2 SMNVEV (reference sequence).

V gene TRBV2 combines with J gene TRBJ2-1, with TRBD1 matching over 10 bases. V lost 6 bases and J lost 7; bases outside the gene matches: 9. CDR3 length: 15 amino acids. The germline gives CDR1 SNHLY, CDR2 FYNNEI. In nucleotides, the CDR3 is TGTGCCAGCAGCAAAAACCCGGGACAGGGGAATGAGCAGTTCTTC. It specifies CASSKNPGQGNEQFF.

This rearrangement joins TRBV9 to TRBJ2-3; 10 bases line up with TRBD1. CDR1 and CDR2 (germline): SGDLS, YYNGEE. V gave up 1 base and J gave up 4 bases; unmatched junction bases: 6. CDR3 length: 16 amino acids. The CDR3 here is CASSVLPGQGSDTQYF. In DNA form, the CDR3 reads TGTGCCAGCAGCGTACTCCCGGGACAGGGGTCAGATACGCAGTATTTT. Looking up the rest from reference TRBV9 and TRBJ2-3 gives the full variable domain: DSGVTQTPKHLITATGQRVTLRCSPRSGDLSVYWYQQSLDQGLQFLIQYYNGEERAKGNILERFSAQQFPDLHSELNLSSLELGDSALYFCASSVLPGQGSDTQYFGPGTRLTVL.

In this sample, this clone turned up once. The chain is built from TRBV6-5 and TRBJ1-2; D is perhaps TRBD1 (5 bases). V was shortened by 5 bases and J by 7 bases, with 20 bases between the two germline ends. The germline V gene encodes CDR1 MNHEY and CDR2 SVGAGI. The CDR3 length is 15 residues. The CDR3 coding sequence is TGTGCCAGCAGTCCCTCTGACCGCCCAGGGCTTGGCTACACCTTC. Protein sequence: CASSPSDRPGLGYTF.